Listed below are T cell receptor beta chains from one sample, sequenced in a study of CD8+CD57+ T cells in acquired aplastic anemia. TCRdb reprocessed the reads with MiXCR, giving one entry per CDR3 protein. The data contain some 160,000 distinct CDR3 sequences, about 45% of them seen just once; the ten biggest clones take up less than 3%. Source material: sorted CD4+, CD8+, or CD8+CD57+ T cells (not recorded which) from PBMCs. These receptors all come from a human donor with aplastic anemia. Both conserved end residues are part of each CDR3. Fields, in order: J gene, clone size, V gene, D gene, CDR3 DNA, CDR3 protein. The D gene is left open where the match is weak. Size values are once, few and many counts, or a class for expanded clones, and some rows have none.

j_call: TRBJ2-1; clone_size: NA; v_call: TRBV11-1; d_call: NA; cdr3_nt: TGTGCCAGCAGCTTATCCGGGGCCCCTTCCAATGAGCAATTCTTC; cdr3_aa: CASSLSGAPSNEQFF
j_call: TRBJ1-1; clone_size: few; v_call: TRBV18; d_call: NA; cdr3_nt: TGTGCCAGCACGTCAGGGCTAGGCACTGAAGCTTTCTTT; cdr3_aa: CASTSGLGTEAFF
j_call: TRBJ1-2; clone_size: many; v_call: TRBV5-8; d_call: NA; cdr3_nt: TGTGCCAGCAGCCCGGGAGGGGCCACTAACTATGGCTACACCTTC; cdr3_aa: CASSPGGATNYGYTF
j_call: TRBJ2-1; clone_size: many; v_call: TRBV9; d_call: NA; cdr3_nt: TGTGCCAGCAGCGTAGTAACTAGCAATGAGCAGTTCTTC; cdr3_aa: CASSVVTSNEQFF
j_call: TRBJ1-1; clone_size: NA; v_call: TRBV11-3; d_call: NA; cdr3_nt: TGTGCCAGCACCCTCGAGGACGACACTGAAGCTTTCTTT; cdr3_aa: CASTLEDDTEAFF
j_call: TRBJ1-1; clone_size: many; v_call: TRBV5-1; d_call: TRBD1; cdr3_nt: TGCGCCAGCAGCCCCAGTAACAGGGGACTTTCCACTGAAGCTTTCTTT; cdr3_aa: CASSPSNRGLSTEAFF
j_call: TRBJ2-7; clone_size: few; v_call: TRBV2; d_call: NA; cdr3_nt: TGTGCCAGCAGTTCTAGGACGTCCTACGAGCAGTACTTC; cdr3_aa: CASSSRTSYEQYF
j_call: TRBJ2-7; clone_size: many; v_call: TRBV7-9; d_call: TRBD2; cdr3_nt: TGTGCCAGCAGCTTCACTAGCGGGAGAGGGGGAAACGAGCAGTACTTC; cdr3_aa: CASSFTSGRGGNEQYF
j_call: TRBJ2-5; clone_size: once; v_call: TRBV6-2/TRBV6-3; d_call: TRBD2; cdr3_nt: TGTGCCAGCATTTACTCGATAGGACTAGCGGGAGCATACGAGACCCAGTACTTC; cdr3_aa: CASIYSIGLAGAYETQYF
j_call: TRBJ2-3; clone_size: NA; v_call: TRBV2; d_call: TRBD2; cdr3_nt: TGTGCCAGCTCCGCTCTAGCGGCGGGGACAGATACGCAGTATTTT; cdr3_aa: CASSALAAGTDTQYF
j_call: TRBJ2-2; clone_size: few; v_call: TRBV19; d_call: NA; cdr3_nt: TGTGCCAGTAGTCCTCTAACGAACACCGGGGAGCTGTTTTTT; cdr3_aa: CASSPLTNTGELFF
j_call: TRBJ1-5; clone_size: many; v_call: TRBV24-1; d_call: NA; cdr3_nt: TGTGCCACCAGTGATCAAGGCGGGGGGGGCAATCAGCCCCAGCATTTT; cdr3_aa: CATSDQGGGGNQPQHF
j_call: TRBJ2-1; clone_size: once; v_call: TRBV7-9; d_call: NA; cdr3_nt: TGTGCCAGCAGCCCAGACATTGGTGAGCAGTTCTTC; cdr3_aa: CASSPDIGEQFF
j_call: TRBJ1-1; clone_size: NA; v_call: TRBV24-1; d_call: NA; cdr3_nt: TGTGCCACCAGTGATACCACGACAAGACCCCCAAGAGCTTTCTTT; cdr3_aa: CATSDTTTRPPRAFF
j_call: TRBJ2-1; clone_size: few; v_call: TRBV19; d_call: NA; cdr3_nt: TGTGCCAGTAGTCGTGGCCAACGCTATGAGCAGTTCTTC; cdr3_aa: CASSRGQRYEQFF
j_call: TRBJ2-2; clone_size: many; v_call: TRBV9; d_call: TRBD1; cdr3_nt: TGTGCCAGCAGCGTAGGGGACAGGGATTGGACCGGGGAGCTGTTTTTT; cdr3_aa: CASSVGDRDWTGELFF